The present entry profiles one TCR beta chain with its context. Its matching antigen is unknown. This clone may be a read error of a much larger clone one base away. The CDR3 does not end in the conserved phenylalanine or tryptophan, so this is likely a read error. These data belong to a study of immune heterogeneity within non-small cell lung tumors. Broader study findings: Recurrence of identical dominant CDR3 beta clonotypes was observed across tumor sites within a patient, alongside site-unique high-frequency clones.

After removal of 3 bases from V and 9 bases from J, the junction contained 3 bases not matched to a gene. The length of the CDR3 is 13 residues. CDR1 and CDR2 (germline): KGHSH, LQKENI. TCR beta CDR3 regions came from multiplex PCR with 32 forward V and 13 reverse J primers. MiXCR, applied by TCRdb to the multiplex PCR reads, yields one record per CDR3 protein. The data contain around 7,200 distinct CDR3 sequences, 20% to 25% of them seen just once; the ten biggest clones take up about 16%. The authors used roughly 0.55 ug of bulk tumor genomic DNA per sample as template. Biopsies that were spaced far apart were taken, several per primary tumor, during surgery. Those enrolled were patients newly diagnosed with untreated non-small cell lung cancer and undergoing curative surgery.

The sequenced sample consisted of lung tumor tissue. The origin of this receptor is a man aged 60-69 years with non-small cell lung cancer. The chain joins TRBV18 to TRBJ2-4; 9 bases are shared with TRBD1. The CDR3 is CASSPGQGPIQYL. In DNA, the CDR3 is TGTGCCAGCTCACCTGGACAGGGGCCCATTCAGTACTTG.